Detailed here is one T cell receptor beta chain. Its antigen is not known. In TCRdb, the 5' RACE reads were re-called with MiXCR into one record per CDR3 protein. The profile shows about 310,000 distinct CDR3 sequences, 15% to 20% of them singletons. The data originate from a study of T-cell memory formation after mild COVID-19. CDR3 length equals 13 residues. J was trimmed by 5 bases and V by 4 bases; bases with no gene match: 5. Germline CDR1 and CDR2: SGHRS and YFSETQ. Study-wide results and caveats: That cross-reactive memory joined was suggested by some responding clones appearing in pre-infection memory.

The specimen sequenced was PBMCs or a T cell subset sorted from them (not recorded which). This chain links TRBV5-1 with TRBJ2-7, with 8 bases that match TRBD2. This TCR was sampled from a man between 18 and 35 years old who had mild COVID-19 (a few samples of this study predate the infection). Cell type and time point are not known. The CDR3 DNA is TGCGCCAGCAGCCCCGGGACTAGAAACGAGCAGTACTTC. As protein: CASSPGTRNEQYF.